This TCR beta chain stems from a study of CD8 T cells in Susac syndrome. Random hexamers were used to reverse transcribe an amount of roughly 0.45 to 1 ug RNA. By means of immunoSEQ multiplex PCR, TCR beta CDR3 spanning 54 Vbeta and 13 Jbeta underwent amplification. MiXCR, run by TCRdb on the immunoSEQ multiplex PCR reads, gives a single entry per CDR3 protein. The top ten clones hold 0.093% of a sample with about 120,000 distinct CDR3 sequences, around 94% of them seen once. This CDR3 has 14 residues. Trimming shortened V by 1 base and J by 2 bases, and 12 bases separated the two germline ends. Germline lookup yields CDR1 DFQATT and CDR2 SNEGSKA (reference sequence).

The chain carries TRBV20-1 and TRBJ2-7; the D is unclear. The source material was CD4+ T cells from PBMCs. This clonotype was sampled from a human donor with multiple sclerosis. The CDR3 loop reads CSARVSIGTYEQYF. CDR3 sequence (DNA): TGCAGTGCTAGAGTCTCCATAGGTACCTACGAGCAGTACTTC.